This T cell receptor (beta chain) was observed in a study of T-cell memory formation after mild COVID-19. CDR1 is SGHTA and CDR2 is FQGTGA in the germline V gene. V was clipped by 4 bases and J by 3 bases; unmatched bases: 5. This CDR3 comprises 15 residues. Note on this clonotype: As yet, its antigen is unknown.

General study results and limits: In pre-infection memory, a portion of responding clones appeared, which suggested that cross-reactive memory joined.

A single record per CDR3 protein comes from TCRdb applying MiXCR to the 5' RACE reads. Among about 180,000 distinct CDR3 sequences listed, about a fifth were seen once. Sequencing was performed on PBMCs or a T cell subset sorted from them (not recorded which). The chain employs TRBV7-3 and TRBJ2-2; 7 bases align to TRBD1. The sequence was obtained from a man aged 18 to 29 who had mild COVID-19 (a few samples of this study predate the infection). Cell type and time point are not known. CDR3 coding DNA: TGTGCCAGCAGCTCGAGACAGGGCTACACCGGGGAGCTGTTTTTT. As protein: CASSSRQGYTGELFF.